The 21 T cell receptor beta chains in this list originate from one sample, sequenced in a study of graft-versus-host responses after intestinal transplantation. Antigen specificity for these receptors is unknown. This table comes from immunoSEQ multiplex PCR, and its TCRdb copy is limited to in-frame clones, with some not included. The sample has about 130,000 clones; approximately 91% are singletons. This specimen consisted of unstimulated CD4+ T cells sorted from spleen or lymph node cells, obtained before intestinal transplant. The receptors were sampled from a human donor who received an intestinal transplant.

This chain joins TRBV30 and TRBJ2-1; TRBD2 agrees at 11 bases. Unmatched junction bases numbered 14, after V lost 0 bases and J lost 7 bases. In germline, CDR1 is GTSNPN, CDR2 SVGIG (reference sequence). This CDR3 has 18 amino acids. For the CDR3, the DNA is TGTGCCTGGAGTGTACGGTCGGGTACTAGCGGGAGTGGTAATGAGCAGTTCTTC. The encoded protein is CAWSVRSGTSGSGNEQFF.

The chain combines TRBV5-1 with TRBJ2-3, with D tentatively TRBD2 (5 bases). The CDR3 has 16 amino acids. Between the trimmed V and J ends, which lost 2 bases and 2 bases, there was a span of 15 bases. CDR1 is SGHRS, CDR2 YFSETQ, per germline. The CDR3, as DNA: TGCGCCAGCAGCTTTCGAGTAGCGCGGGCCACAGATACGCAGTATTTT. Its protein is CASSFRVARATDTQYF.

The V call is TRBV28, the J call TRBJ2-7; D gene uncertain. The germline V gene has CDR1 MDHEN and CDR2 SYDVKM. V was clipped by 8 bases and J by 0 bases, with 11 bases between them. The CDR3 loop spans 13 amino acids. The CDR3 coding sequence is TGTGCCAGCGTTGGAGCGTCCTCCTACGAGCAGTACTTC. Its protein product is CASVGASSYEQYF.

V gene TRBV7-8 combines with J gene TRBJ2-2, with unresolved D. Per the germline V gene, CDR1 is SGHVS and CDR2 is FQNEAQ. Trimming left V 5 bases short and J 5 bases short, with 12 bases between. The CDR3 extends over 14 amino acids. As DNA, the CDR3 is TGTGCCAGCAGCCCTCGTAGGACGACCGGGGAGCTGTTTTTT. It encodes CASSPRRTTGELFF.

The CDR3 bases are TGCGCCAGCAGCGCCACAGGGGGTTCCTACAATGAGCAGTTCTTC. Residues: CASSATGGSYNEQFF. V gene TRBV5-1 combines with J gene TRBJ2-1, with 8 bases lining up with TRBD1. V dropped 4 bases and J dropped 1; count of bases not matched to a gene: 4. This CDR3 is 15 amino acids long. CDR1 and CDR2 from the germline V gene are SGHRS and YFSETQ.

As regards this clone: The junction does not match germline at one end; this may be a read error. The chain employs TRBV7-2 and TRBJ2-7; D is undetermined. Germline CDR1 is SGHTA and CDR2 is FQGNSA. The CDR3 consists of 11 residues. The CDR3 loop reads CASSLVYEQCF. DNA of the CDR3: TGTGCCAGCAGCTTAGTCTACGAGCAGTGCTTC.

The rearrangement links TRBV5-5 to TRBJ1-3, with D perhaps matching TRBD1 (5 bases). CDR1 and CDR2 from the germline V gene are SGHKS and YYEKEE (reference sequence). This CDR3 region has 14 residues. The V and J ends lost 4 bases and 5 bases respectively, with 13 bases between them. DNA of the CDR3: TGTGCCAGCAGCCAGGGACTGCGTAGAAACACCATATATTTT. It translates to CASSQGLRRNTIYF. Drawing the rest from reference TRBV5-5 and TRBJ1-3, the complete variable domain is DAGVTQSPTHLIKTRGQQVTLRCSPISGHKSVSWYQQVLGQGPQFIFQYYEKEERGRGNFPDRFSARQFPNYSSELNVNALLLGDSALYLCASSQGLRRNTIYFGEGSWLTVV.

The V and J genes are TRBV23-1 and TRBJ2-7; 8 bases agree with TRBD1. TRBV23-1 belongs to the ORF category, with a function that is uncertain. The CDR3 loop spans 13 amino acids. V was clipped by 6 bases and J by 5 bases; unmatched bases: 6. For the CDR3, the DNA is TGCGCCAGCAGAATCCCGGACAGGGACGAGCAGTACTTC. Translated, it gives CASRIPDRDEQYF.

The chain recombines TRBV28 with TRBJ1-1, with a weak D call TRBD1 (5 bases). CDR1 is MDHEN and CDR2 is SYDVKM in the germline V gene. V lost 6 bases and J lost 4, with 18 bases in between. This CDR3 comprises 15 residues. CDR3 amino acids: CASRLLSGLGTEAFF. The CDR3 DNA reads TGTGCCAGCAGACTTTTATCGGGGCTTGGCACTGAAGCTTTCTTT. Full variable domain (missing parts from reference TRBV28 and TRBJ1-1): DVKVTQSSRYLVKRTGEKVFLECVQDMDHENMFWYRQDPGLGLRLIYFSYDVKMKEKGDIPEGYSVSREKKERFSLILESASTNQTSMYLCASRLLSGLGTEAFFGQGTRLTVV.

V is TRBV2 and J is TRBJ2-1; the D gene is possibly TRBD1 (5 bases). This CDR3 is 14 amino acids long. Germline assignment: CDR1 SNHLY and CDR2 FYNNEI. Deletions cut 4 bases from V and 7 bases from J, with 14 bases between. The CDR3 region is CASSVSGAANEQFF. The CDR3 DNA reads TGTGCCAGCAGTGTTAGTGGGGCGGCTAATGAGCAGTTCTTC.

CDR3 sequence reads: CASSLSHGGGTEAFF. CDR3 coding DNA: TGTGCCAGCAGCCTTTCTCATGGCGGGGGCACTGAAGCTTTCTTT. The chain couples TRBV7-2 to TRBJ1-1, with D maybe TRBD1 (5 bases). Germline CDR1 SGHTA, CDR2 FQGNSA. V gave up 5 bases and J gave up 4 bases, with 17 bases separating them. This CDR3 has 15 amino acids.

The V gene is TRBV7-2, the J gene TRBJ2-1, with D perhaps being TRBD1 or TRBD2 (6 bases each). In germline, CDR1 is SGHTA, CDR2 FQGNSA. There are 15 residues in the CDR3. V was trimmed by 3 bases and J by 7 bases, leaving 16 bases between them. The CDR3 DNA reads TGTGCCAGCAGCTTTGGGGGGCTAAGGGGAAATGAGCAGTTCTTC. This gives the protein CASSFGGLRGNEQFF.

This chain links TRBV28 with TRBJ2-7, with D unresolved. Trimming removed 5 bases from V and 2 bases from J, with 7 bases in between. Germline V CDR1 and CDR2: MDHEN, SYDVKM. The CDR3 runs to 12 residues. The CDR3 spells CASSLAPYEQYF. CDR3 DNA sequence: TGTGCCAGCAGTCTTGCCCCCTACGAGCAGTACTTC.

The rearrangement joins TRBV28 to TRBJ2-3; D remains unclear. Trimming pared 4 bases from V and 4 bases from J, leaving 9 bases between. Germline CDR1 is MDHEN and CDR2 is SYDVKM. The CDR3 is 13 residues long. The CDR3, as DNA: TGTGCCAGCAGTTCGCCCGCGGCAGATACGCAGTATTTT. Its translation: CASSSPAADTQYF.

In this sample, this clone turned up once. The rearrangement uses TRBV5-1 and TRBJ2-7, with 7 nucleotides matching TRBD2. The J segment lost 1 base and the V segment lost 2 bases, leaving 3 bases of the junction unmatched. The CDR3 is 14 amino acids. Germline V CDR1 and CDR2: SGHRS, YFSETQ. For the CDR3, the DNA is TGCGCCAGCAGCTTTCGGGGGGAGTCCTACGAGCAGTACTTC. It is translated as CASSFRGESYEQYF.

The rearrangement joins TRBV19 to TRBJ1-4, with a possible D match to TRBD1 (6 bases). V was cut by 5 bases and J by 4 bases, with 11 bases left in between. The germline gives CDR1 LNHDA, CDR2 SQIVND (reference sequence). This CDR3 has 14 amino acids. The CDR3 region is CASSSGTINEKLFF. The CDR3, as DNA: TGTGCCAGTAGTTCCGGGACAATTAATGAAAAACTGTTTTTT. Supplemented by reference TRBV19 and TRBJ1-4, the full variable domain reads DGGITQSPKYLFRKEGQNVTLSCEQNLNHDAMYWYRQDPGQGLRLIYYSQIVNDFQKGDIAEGYSVSREKKESFPLTVTSAQKNPTAFYLCASSSGTINEKLFFGSGTQLSVL.

V gene TRBV28 combines with J gene TRBJ2-1; D ambiguous. Trimming removed 2 bases from V and 7 bases from J, with 9 bases in between. Germline V gene sequence: CDR1 MDHEN, CDR2 SYDVKM. This CDR3 region has 13 residues. This CDR3 reads CASSLRLENEQFF. The CDR3 nucleotides are TGTGCCAGCAGTTTACGGCTAGAGAATGAGCAGTTCTTC.

Concerning this clone itself: At one boundary the junction diverges from the germline segment, which might be a read error. The V gene is TRBV18, the J gene TRBJ2-7; D tentatively fits TRBD1 or TRBD2 (7 bases each). The CDR3 extends over 15 amino acids. Germline lookup yields CDR1 KGHSH and CDR2 LQKENI. DNA of the CDR3: TGTGCCAGCTCACCCCGGGGAGGGGGCTCCGACGAGCAGTACTTC. Its protein product is CASSPRGGGSDEQYF.

This clone was observed once. The chain uses TRBV11-2 and TRBJ1-4; no firm D call. CDR3 length: 13 residues. Germline CDR1 SGHAT, CDR2 FQNNGV. Trimming stripped 1 base from V and 8 bases from J, with 8 bases between. DNA of the CDR3: TGTGCCAGCAGCTTAGTTCTGGGGGAAAAACTGTTTTTT. Translated: CASSLVLGEKLFF.

The gene calls are TRBV5-4 and TRBJ2-2; D assignment may be TRBD1 or TRBD2 (5 bases each). V was shortened by 4 bases and J by 5 bases, with 18 bases between the two germline ends. CDR1 SGHNT and CDR2 YYREEE come from the germline V gene (reference sequence). This CDR3 has 16 amino acids. The CDR3 loop reads CASSTAGTVNTGELFF. CDR3 nucleotides: TGTGCCAGCAGCACCGCCGGGACCGTTAATACCGGGGAGCTGTTTTTT.

The chain has TRBV7-3 and TRBJ2-1, with a tentative D call TRBD1 (5 bases). V lost 0 bases, J lost 5 bases, and 11 bases lay in between. Germline V gives CDR1 SGHTA, CDR2 FQGTGA. The CDR3 contains 15 residues. CDR3 sequence reads: CASSLTATANNEQFF. The CDR3 bases are TGTGCCAGCAGCTTAACGGCGACAGCGAACAATGAGCAGTTCTTC.